A selection of T cell receptor beta chains follows, all from one sample in a study of neoadjuvant nivolumab and ipilimumab in lung cancer. Generated by immunoSEQ multiplex PCR, the TCRdb table keeps only in-frame clones and is missing some. This table has 45,000 to 55,000 clones, around 88% appearing once. The specimen was blood, collected before neoadjuvant nivolumab, alone or with ipilimumab. The receptors shown here come from an adult with non-small cell lung cancer. Some clones in this sample may be carry-over from other donors' samples. The CDR3 runs from the conserved cysteine through the conserved F or W. A D gene is named only where the DNA matches it firmly. Clone size is stated in some rows and not others, as once, few, many or a class when expanded.

D gene,J gene,V gene,clone size,CDR3 DNA,CDR3 protein
TRBD1,TRBJ2-3,TRBV19,-,TGTGCCAGTAGCCCCAGACAGGGGGGAGCAGATACGCAGTATTTT,CASSPRQGGADTQYF
-,TRBJ1-2,TRBV5-1,-,TGCGCCAGCAATGAAGGGTTTGAGGGGTATGGCTACACCTTC,CASNEGFEGYGYTF
-,TRBJ2-3,TRBV5-1,-,TGCGCCAGCAGCCCTTTTTTGGGCCCAGATACGCAGTATTTT,CASSPFLGPDTQYF
-,TRBJ2-7,TRBV14,-,TGTGCCAGCAGCCAAGGGCTAGGGTCCTACGAGCAGTACTTC,CASSQGLGSYEQYF
-,TRBJ1-2,TRBV6-4,-,TGTGCCAGCAGTGACCCGCCAGGCCCCCCTACCTATGGCTACACCTTC,CASSDPPGPPTYGYTF
TRBD2,TRBJ2-2,TRBV6-5,-,TGTGCCACCTCCTTAGCGGGAGCGAGCACCGGGGAGCTGTTTTTT,CATSLAGASTGELFF
TRBD2,TRBJ2-2,TRBV5-4,-,TGTGCCAGCAGCTCGAGCGGGAGGGCCGGCGGGGAGCTGTTTTTT,CASSSSGRAGGELFF
-,TRBJ1-4,TRBV6-6,-,TGTGCCAGCAGGGGGGTTCCTGCAACTAATGAAAAACTGTTTTTT,CASRGVPATNEKLFF
-,TRBJ1-1,TRBV5-1,-,TGCGCCAGCAGCTGGGGGGGTAGCACTGAAGCTTTCTTT,CASSWGGSTEAFF
-,TRBJ2-1,TRBV11-1,-,TGTGCCAGCAGCTTAGTCTTAGTTTCCTACAATGAGCAGTTCTTC,CASSLVLVSYNEQFF
-,TRBJ2-5,TRBV29-1,-,TGCAGCGTTGGAAGGGTTGAGACCCAGTACTTC,CSVGRVETQYF
TRBD2,TRBJ2-7,TRBV18,-,TGTGCCAGCTCACCAACTAGCGTCCCCTACGAGCAGTACTTC,CASSPTSVPYEQYF
TRBD2,TRBJ2-5,TRBV9,-,TGTGCCAGCAGCGTAGCTAGCGGCCAAGAGACCCAGTACTTC,CASSVASGQETQYF
-,TRBJ1-1,TRBV11-2,few,TGTGCCAGCAGCCCGAACACTGAAGCTTTCTTT,CASSPNTEAFF
TRBD2,TRBJ2-5,TRBV20-1,-,TGCAGTGCGGGGTCTAGCGGTATACGGTACTTC,CSAGSSGIRYF
TRBD1,TRBJ1-2,TRBV25-1,-,TGTGCCAGCAGTGAATATACATCGACAGGGCATGGCTACACCTTC,CASSEYTSTGHGYTF
-,TRBJ2-5,TRBV7-6,-,TGTGCCAGCAGCTCCGGACAGGGAGGGGGGGAGACCCAGTACTTC,CASSSGQGGGETQYF
TRBD1,TRBJ2-7,TRBV10-3,-,TGTGCCATCAGTCCGGGACAGGGGGCTAGCGAGCAGTACTTC,CAISPGQGASEQYF
-,TRBJ1-5,TRBV21-1,few,TGTGCCAGCAGACCCGAGGGTCAGCCCCAGCATTTT,CASRPEGQPQHF
-,TRBJ2-5,TRBV7-2,few,TGTGCCAGCAGCTCCCAAGAGACCCAGTACTTC,CASSSQETQYF